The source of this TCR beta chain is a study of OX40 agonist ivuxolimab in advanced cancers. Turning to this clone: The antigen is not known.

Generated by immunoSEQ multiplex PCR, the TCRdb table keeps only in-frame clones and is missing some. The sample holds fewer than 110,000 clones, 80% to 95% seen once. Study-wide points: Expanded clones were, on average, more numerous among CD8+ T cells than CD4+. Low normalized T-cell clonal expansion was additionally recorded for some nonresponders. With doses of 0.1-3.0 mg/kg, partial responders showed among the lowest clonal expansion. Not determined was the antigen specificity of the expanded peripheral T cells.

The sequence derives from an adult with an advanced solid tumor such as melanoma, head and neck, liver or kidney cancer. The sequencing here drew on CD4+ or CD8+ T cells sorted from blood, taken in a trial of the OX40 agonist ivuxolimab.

The CDR3 region is CASRPGQNTEAFF. CDR3 bases: TGCGCCAGCAGACCCGGACAGAACACTGAAGCTTTCTTT. The genes are TRBV5-1 and TRBJ1-1, with TRBD1 as a possible D gene (5 bases). This CDR3 is 13 amino acids long. Looked up from germline, CDR1 is SGHRS and CDR2 is YFSETQ. The germline V and J ends were trimmed by 5 bases and 1 base, with 9 bases remaining between them.